This T cell receptor (beta chain) comes out of a study of PD-1 blockade in classical Hodgkin lymphoma. The germline CDR1 and CDR2 sequences are DFQATT and SNEGSKA (reference sequence). This CDR3 region has 11 residues. V lost 5 bases to trimming and J lost 5 bases, with 9 bases between them. Details on this clone: The antigen is unknown.

The study, taken as a whole, reports: CD8+ TCR diversity did not rise significantly by C4D1, unlike CD4+. Baseline diversity was lower in partial responders and progressors than complete responders.

This sample's time point: cycle 4 day 1 (C4D1), after 5 to 7 weeks of nivolumab. All patients experienced relapse after autologous stem cell transplantation, and brentuximab vedotin exposure was variable. Here immunoSEQ multiplex PCR was the method, and the copy in TCRdb shows in-frame clones only, minus some. The sample has 35,000 to 50,000 clones, less than 75% seen once. The sequence was obtained from a human donor with classical Hodgkin lymphoma. The specimen comprised peripheral blood mononuclear cells (PBMCs), sampled before the fourth cycle of nivolumab. The rearrangement joins TRBV20-1 to TRBJ1-2; D gene uncertain. The DNA of the CDR3 is TGCAGTGCTCCCTCAGGATATGGCTACACCTTC. It yields the protein CSAPSGYGYTF.